A single sample is the source of the 18 T cell receptor beta chains below, sequenced in a study of OX40 agonist ivuxolimab in advanced cancers. Assay used: immunoSEQ multiplex PCR; TCRdb lists only in-frame clones, some missing. There are about 75,000 clones in the sample; about 88% occur only once, and roughly 15% lies in the top ten. The sample in question was CD4+ or CD8+ T cells sorted from blood, obtained in a trial of the OX40 agonist ivuxolimab. The receptors shown here come from an adult with an advanced solid tumor such as melanoma, head and neck, liver or kidney cancer.

This clone was seen only a few times. The gene calls are TRBV6-5 and TRBJ1-5; 7 nucleotides line up with TRBD1. The CDR3 has 13 residues. Germline V gene data show CDR1 as MNHEY and CDR2 as SVGAGI. Trimming cost V 6 bases and J 5 bases; bases outside gene matches: 4. DNA for the CDR3: TGTGCCAGCAGCCAGGGGGAGGATCAGCCCCAGCATTTT. This sequence encodes CASSQGEDQPQHF.

This clone showed up just a few times. The CDR3 DNA reads as TGTGCCAGCTCACCGAATTCCCGGGGGGAGCAGTACTTC. This codes for CASSPNSRGEQYF. The V and J genes are TRBV18 and TRBJ2-7; TRBD2 might be the D (6 bases). V shed 3 bases and J shed 7 bases, with 13 bases lying between them. The germline CDR1 and CDR2 sequences are KGHSH and LQKENI. The CDR3 is made up of 13 amino acids.

CDR3 nucleotide sequence: TGCGCCAGCAGGAAGGGCTACGAGCAGTACTTC. It encodes CASRKGYEQYF. This chain uses TRBV10-2 with TRBJ2-7; D gene unclear. The CDR3 loop spans 11 amino acids. Deletions cut 6 bases from V and 3 bases from J, with 6 bases between. Germline CDR1 is WSHSY and CDR2 is SAAADI.

Here the CDR3 reads CASSLDRLDTGELFF. DNA for the CDR3: TGTGCCAGCAGCCTGGACAGACTTGACACCGGGGAGCTGTTTTTT. This chain links TRBV7-2 with TRBJ2-2; D might be TRBD1 (6 bases). CDR1 is SGHTA and CDR2 is FQGNSA in the germline V gene. With 5 bases removed from V and 3 bases from J, the gap between germline ends came to 13 bases. This CDR3 contains 15 residues.

The chain carries TRBV19 and TRBJ2-3; D is unresolved. V was cut by 3 bases and J by 3 bases, with 1 base left in between. CDR3 length: 11 amino acids. CDR1 LNHDA and CDR2 SQIVND come from the germline V gene (reference sequence). The CDR3 region is CASSMTDTQYF. Written as DNA, the CDR3 is TGTGCCAGTAGTATGACAGATACGCAGTATTTT.

V gene TRBV28 combines with J gene TRBJ2-7; no firm D call. The CDR3 sequence is 12 residues long. Germline assignment: CDR1 MDHEN and CDR2 SYDVKM. V was clipped by 3 bases and J by 6 bases, with 9 bases between them. The CDR3 sequence is CASSFARIEQYF. For the CDR3, the DNA is TGTGCCAGCAGTTTTGCAAGGATCGAGCAGTACTTC.

The V gene is TRBV2, the J gene TRBJ1-2; D may be TRBD1 (6 bases). CDR1 and CDR2 (germline): SNHLY, FYNNEI. V was shortened by 0 bases and J by 3 bases, with 14 bases between the two germline ends. The CDR3 runs to 16 residues. The CDR3 DNA sequence: TGTGCCAGCAGTGAAGCCGCCGGGACATCATACTATGGCTACACCTTC. Translated, it gives CASSEAAGTSYYGYTF.

The chain uses TRBV18 and TRBJ2-6, with unresolved D. The germline V and J ends were trimmed by 3 bases and 0 bases, with 15 bases remaining between them. This CDR3 spans 18 amino acids. Germline loops: CDR1 KGHSH, CDR2 LQKENI. The CDR3 nucleotides read TGTGCCAGCTCACCCCCCTTCGAGAAAGGCTCTGGGGCCAACGTCCTGACTTTC. This gives the protein CASSPPFEKGSGANVLTF.

By its share, this clone is medium-sized. The J gene is TRBJ1-3, the V gene TRBV7-9, with D possibly matching TRBD1 (5 bases). Germline V lookup: CDR1 SEHNR, CDR2 FQNEAQ (reference sequence). Trimming pared 2 bases from V and 4 bases from J, leaving 12 bases between. The CDR3 totals 15 residues. CDR3 sequence: CASSLFQGTGNTIYF. As DNA, the CDR3 is TGTGCCAGCAGCTTATTTCAGGGAACAGGAAACACCATATATTTT.

The chain recombines TRBV6-6 with TRBJ1-4; D gene uncertain. The CDR3 is made up of 13 amino acids. V dropped 6 bases and J dropped 4 bases, with 9 bases sitting between them. Germline V lookup: CDR1 MNHNY, CDR2 SVGAGI (reference sequence). The CDR3 nucleotides are TGTGCCAGCAGCCCTCGGGTTAATGAAAAACTGTTTTTT. It codes for CASSPRVNEKLFF.

The chain employs TRBV10-2 and TRBJ1-1, with no clear D. CDR1 is WSHSY and CDR2 is SAAADI in the germline V gene. V was cut by 8 bases and J by 1 base, with 11 bases left in between. The CDR3 contains 13 residues. The CDR3, as DNA: TGCGCCAGCCAAGCGTGGGAGAACACTGAAGCTTTCTTT. This translates into CASQAWENTEAFF.

The CDR3 nucleotides read TGTGCCAGCAGTGACTCGGGACAGGGGGTCTATGGCTACACCTTC. This translates into CASSDSGQGVYGYTF. V usage is TRBV6-4 and J usage is TRBJ1-2; TRBD1 aligns across 11 bases. This CDR3 contains 15 residues. Per germline, CDR1 MRHNA and CDR2 SNTAGT. V dropped 0 bases and J dropped 4; count of bases not matched to a gene: 1.

The chain has TRBV11-2 and TRBJ2-5, with D uncertain. This CDR3 has 13 residues. Germline CDR1 is SGHAT and CDR2 is FQNNGV. Trimming removed 1 base at V and 7 bases at J, with 10 bases between. This CDR3 reads CASSLAGLGTQYF. CDR3 in DNA: TGTGCCAGCAGCTTAGCTGGCCTGGGGACCCAGTACTTC. Variable domain in full (rest from reference TRBV11-2 and TRBJ2-5): EAGVAQSPRYKIIEKRQSVAFWCNPISGHATLYWYQQILGQGPKLLIQFQNNGVVDDSQLPKDRFSAERLKGVDSTLKIQPAKLEDSAVYLCASSLAGLGTQYFGPGTRLLVL.

V and J are TRBV10-1 and TRBJ1-5, with D possibly being TRBD1 (6 bases). This CDR3 is 19 amino acids long. Germline-derived CDR1 and CDR2 are WNHNN and SYGVQD (reference sequence). V shed 10 bases and J shed 3 bases, with 31 bases lying between them. For the CDR3, the DNA is TGCGCCAACAAAATGACCGGGACACTAGTTAGGGGTCTCAATCAGCCCCAGCATTTT. Translated: CANKMTGTLVRGLNQPQHF.

The chain joins TRBV28 to TRBJ1-5; TRBD1 aligns across 10 bases. The germline V gene has CDR1 MDHEN and CDR2 SYDVKM. Losses at the gene ends were 3 bases for V and 4 bases for J; bases not matched to a gene: 6. CDR3 size: 16 residues. The CDR3, as DNA: TGTGCCAGCAGTTTCCGGGACAGGGGACAGAATCAGCCCCAGCATTTT. The encoded protein is CASSFRDRGQNQPQHF.

The chain links TRBV5-1 to TRBJ2-5, with 7 bases aligning to TRBD1. J lost 4 bases, V lost 5 bases, and 11 bases had no gene match. Per the germline V gene, CDR1 is SGHRS and CDR2 is YFSETQ. This CDR3 spans 15 amino acids. The CDR3 coding sequence is TGCGCCAGCAGGGAGGCTTCGACAGGGACAGAGACCCAGTACTTC. Its protein is CASREASTGTETQYF.

J is TRBJ2-5 and V is TRBV6-6, with 10 bases that match TRBD1. The CDR3 has 14 residues. CDR1 is MNHNY, CDR2 SVGAGI, per germline (reference sequence). With V trimmed by 5 bases and J by 4 bases, 4 bases remained unmatched. The CDR3 is CASSLGQGGETQYF. In DNA, the CDR3 is TGTGCCAGCAGTCTAGGACAGGGGGGAGAGACCCAGTACTTC.

The chain recombines TRBV19 with TRBJ1-4; D may be TRBD1 (5 bases). Between the trimmed V and J ends, which lost 4 bases and 7 bases, there was a span of 19 bases. Germline CDR1 reads LNHDA; CDR2 reads SQIVND (reference sequence). The CDR3 has 16 residues. The CDR3 spells CASSREGRQTPEKLFF. The DNA of the CDR3 is TGTGCCAGTAGTAGAGAGGGACGACAGACACCTGAAAAACTGTTTTTT.